The clone carrying this T cell receptor (beta chain) is labeled as medium-sized. Its specificity is not known. In the authors' workflow: A classifier for distant metastasis in papillary thyroid cancer was constructed using CDR3 differences observed across clinicopathological groups. TCRdb re-clonotyped the PCR reads through MiXCR. These V and J calls originate from TCRdb's pipeline instead of the authors' own analysis. The sample consists of just over 30,000 clones, roughly a fifth of them appearing once. Per the germline V gene, CDR1 is MNHNS and CDR2 is SASEGT. The CDR3 length is 13 residues. Trimming cost V 7 bases and J 5 bases, with 14 bases left between them. This record comes from a study of metastatic and nonmetastatic thyroid tumors. Study-wide background: Repertoire comparisons spanned blood and tumor or nodule tissue from malignant and benign thyroid patients.

All patients were untreated before thyroid surgery. Study-wide points: Significantly higher TCR beta diversity was reportedly seen in malignant thyroid tumors than benign nodules, in blood and tumor.

Sequenced input: blood. The TCR comes from a female donor with papillary thyroid cancer or a benign thyroid nodule (not recorded which). Some clones in this sample may be carry-over from other donors' samples. This chain uses TRBV6-1 with TRBJ1-1; maybe TRBD1 (6 bases). CDR3 protein: CASTSPRGTEAFF. CDR3 nucleotide sequence: TGTGCCAGCACCTCGCCGAGGGGGACTGAAGCTTTCTTT.